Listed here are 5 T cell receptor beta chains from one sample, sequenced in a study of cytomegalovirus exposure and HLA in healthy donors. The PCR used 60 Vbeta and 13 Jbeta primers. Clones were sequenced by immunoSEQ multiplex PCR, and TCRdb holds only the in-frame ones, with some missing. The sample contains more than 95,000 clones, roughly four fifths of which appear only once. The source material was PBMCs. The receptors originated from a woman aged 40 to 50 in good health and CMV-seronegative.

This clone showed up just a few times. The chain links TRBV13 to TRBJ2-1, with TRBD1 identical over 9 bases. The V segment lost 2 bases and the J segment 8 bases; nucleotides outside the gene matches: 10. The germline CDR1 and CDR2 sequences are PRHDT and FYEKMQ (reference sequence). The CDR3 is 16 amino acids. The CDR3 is CASSLTLGTGSDEQFF. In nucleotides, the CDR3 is TGTGCCAGCAGCTTAACTTTGGGGACAGGGTCGGATGAGCAGTTCTTC. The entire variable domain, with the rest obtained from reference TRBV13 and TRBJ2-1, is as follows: AAGVIQSPRHLIKEKRETATLKCYPIPRHDTVYWYQQGPGQDPQFLISFYEKMQSDKGSIPDRFSAQQFSDYHSELNMSSLELGDSALYFCASSLTLGTGSDEQFFGPGTRLTVL.

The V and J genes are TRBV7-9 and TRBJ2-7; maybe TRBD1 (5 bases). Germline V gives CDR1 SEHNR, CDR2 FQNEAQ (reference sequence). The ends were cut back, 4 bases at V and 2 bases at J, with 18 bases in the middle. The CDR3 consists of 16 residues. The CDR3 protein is CASSSQWAGLAYEQYF. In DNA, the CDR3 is TGTGCCAGCAGCTCCCAGTGGGCAGGGCTCGCCTACGAGCAGTACTTC.

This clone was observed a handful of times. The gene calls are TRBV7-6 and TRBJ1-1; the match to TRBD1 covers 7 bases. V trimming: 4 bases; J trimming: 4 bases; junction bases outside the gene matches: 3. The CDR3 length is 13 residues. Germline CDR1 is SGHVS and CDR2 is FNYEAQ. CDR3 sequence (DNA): TGTGCCAGCAGCTCCTACAGGGGCACTGAAGCTTTCTTT. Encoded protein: CASSSYRGTEAFF.

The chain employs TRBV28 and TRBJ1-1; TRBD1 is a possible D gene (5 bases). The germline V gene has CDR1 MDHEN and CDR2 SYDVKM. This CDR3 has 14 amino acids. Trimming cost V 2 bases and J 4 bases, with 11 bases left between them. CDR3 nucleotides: TGTGCCAGCAGTTTACTCCACAGGAGCACTGAAGCTTTCTTT. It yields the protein CASSLLHRSTEAFF.

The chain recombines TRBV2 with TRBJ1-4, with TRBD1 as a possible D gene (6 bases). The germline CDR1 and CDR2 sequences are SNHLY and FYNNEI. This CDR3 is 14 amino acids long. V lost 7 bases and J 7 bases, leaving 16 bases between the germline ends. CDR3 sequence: CASKPTGGGEKLFF. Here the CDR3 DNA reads TGTGCCAGCAAGCCGACAGGAGGAGGTGAAAAACTGTTTTTT.